This T cell receptor (beta chain) stems from a study of technical replicates of blood from several donors. This CDR3 is built from 15 residues. V was cut by 5 bases and J by 0 bases, with 10 bases left in between. Germline V gene lookup returns CDR1 LNHDA and CDR2 SQIVND (reference sequence). This clone was observed a single time. Repertoires were generated with immunoSEQ multiplex PCR, while TCRdb's copy carries only in-frame clones and drops some. The repertoire has 91,000 or so clones, 95% of them found once; the top ten carry approximately 0.25%. This chain uses TRBV19 with TRBJ1-4, with D unclear. Source material: T cells isolated from PBMCs. The receptor was isolated from a human donor in good health. The CDR3 is CASSPRPATNEKLFF. In nucleotides, the CDR3 is TGTGCCAGTAGTCCGCGGCCAGCAACTAATGAAAAACTGTTTTTT.